This paragraph reports one TCR beta chain. This clone was seen more than once but under ten times. No cognate antigen has been identified for it. No quality values exist for individual bases; no much larger clone is one base distant. The germline V gene (reference sequence) supplies CDR1 SGHNT and CDR2 YYREEE. Trimming takes 4 bases from V and 0 bases from J, and the germline ends sit 13 bases apart. The CDR3 measures 15 amino acids from cysteine to phenylalanine. CDR3 DNA is the only sequence kept; it has 45 bases, read in frame from the first base. Libraries came from the immunoSEQ multiplex PCR assay. For the multiplex PCR, a mixture combining 60 forward primers for TCR Vbeta segments and 13 reverse primers for TCR Jbeta segments was used. The CDR3 region of rearranged TCR beta genes was amplified from genomic DNA by a multiplex PCR assay. Amplified TCR beta libraries were sequenced as 87-base-pair reads on the Illumina HiSeq System. For the original study's pipeline: In a later analysis, some 80 million unique TCR beta chains were counted across the roughly 610 repertoires, and approximately 11 million of these chains were shared by at least two donors. Raw reads were error-corrected and collapsed into unique sequences with a nearest-neighbor algorithm that merged closely related sequences to remove PCR and sequencing errors. To assign V, D and J gene segments, CDR3 sequences were aligned to IMGT reference sequences. For a sequence to be retained, at least a six-nucleotide match to both a V gene segment and a J gene segment was required. Rearrangements were called productive when the CDR3 lacked stop codons and stayed in frame with V and J; all others were non-productive. CDR3 was defined by IMGT convention, running from the second conserved V-encoded cysteine to the conserved J-encoded phenylalanine. The earlier analysis of a few hundred of the donors excluded sequences that lacked an unambiguous match to a single V gene segment. In an earlier analysis of several hundred of the donors, a V segment was called functional when productive rearrangements were above 56.7%, and segregating when the standard deviation between donors exceeded 5%. To diagnose cytomegalovirus status from the catalog of TCR beta chain sequences, a statistical classification framework was built. V and J gene assignment, in a later analysis, came from comparing TCR nucleotide sequences with IMGT/GENE-DB human TR gene sequences. The TCRdist pipeline was used in a later analysis to assign CDR3 sequences and most-parsimonious VDJ recombination scenarios. A later analysis defined each TCR beta chain by its CDR3 amino acid sequence plus V-gene family, and excluded reads lacking a unique V-gene family. In a later analysis, 450 to 600 highly shared, low-generation-probability nucleotide sequences were removed to address suspected cross-contamination and a sequencing artifact. For each public chain, a later analysis derived a clonal expansion index from normalized ranks of inferred template counts within each repertoire. In a later analysis, generation probabilities were computed using a VDJ recombination model fitted to out-of-frame rearrangements, and the results were checked against IGoR. A later analysis scored TCR-TCR, TCR-HLA and TCR-CMV co-occurrence with hypergeometric tests, applying a repertoire-size bias correction to TCR pairs. To estimate false discovery rates, a later analysis permuted the HLA or CMV assignments 20 times. In a later analysis, co-occurring TCRs were grouped using DBSCAN, with TCRdist sequence similarity added in when clustering inside HLA-allele-positive subsets. Co-occurrence clustering excluded repertoires with fewer than 30,000 or more than 120,000 public chains, plus five with anomalous nucleotide sharing. Sourced from immuneACCESS, this table was stored by TCRdb with only in-frame sequences that have V and J called. A share of the clones is absent; for the studies checked, an unresolved V gene accounts for under half, and the remainder has no known explanation. From that table come the V and J calls and clone size; the DNA was used to work out D and trimming. For this sample the table gives 150,000 to 200,000 clones, of which 10% to 15% were detected only once. The ten largest account for 7.8% of the sample.

The source of the sample is a study of cytomegalovirus exposure and HLA in healthy donors (dated by TCRdb to 2016 to 2017). About the investigation overall: According to an earlier analysis of several hundred of the donors, about 170 million T cells yielded roughly 110 million unique TCR beta sequences and about 280 Gb of sequence data. An early release that covered some 640 HLA-typed donors contained about 300 gigabases of sequencing data and 85 million to 100 million unique TCR sequences. The genetic ancestry cluster associated with self-reported Caucasian donors included 80% to 90% of the roughly 410 genotyped donors. The study was designed to test whether signatures of past pathogen exposure could be identified by cataloging public T cell receptors. The T cell repertoires of around 730 subjects were profiled by immunosequencing and related to cytomegalovirus serostatus. In addition to the first cohort of 666 subjects, a separate validation cohort of approximately 130 different subjects was used. To predict cytomegalovirus infection status, the study combined high-throughput TCR immunosequencing, statistical association of individual TCRs with disease status, and machine learning. A later analysis re-analyzed previously published TCR beta repertoires from several hundred donors and added high-resolution HLA genotyping to study TCR occurrence patterns. Rather than drawing on any new phenotypic data, the later analysis identified candidate immune exposures from TCR beta sequences and the way those sequences occurred across donors. In an earlier analysis of 587 of the donors, high-throughput TCR beta sequencing was used to judge whether each TCR beta V gene segment behaved as functional or pseudogenic. Donor age, sex, ethnicity and CMV serostatus were compiled together with the repertoire data. Genome-wide SNP genotypes for about three fifths of the 666 donors were used in a later genetic analysis, which treated that subset as a discovery cohort. All discovery cohort repertoires had been generated using a single sequencing platform. Both class I and class II loci were covered by HLA typing, at four-digit resolution. The number of typed donors differed by locus: 629-630 for A, B, C, DRB1 and DQB1; some 500 for DQA1; approximately 610 for DPA1; and around 470 for DPB1. Roughly five DR-DQ haplotypes were handled as single units for association and clustering, since linkage in the cohort was strong. On average, 235,054 unique TCR beta nucleotide sequences were sequenced per donor among about 400 genotyped donors of the cohort, with 15% to 20% of those sequences being non-productive.

The cohort consisted of hundreds of healthy bone marrow donors. At the time of sampling, every cohort member was nominally healthy, though immune exposures that went unrecorded were likely present. The donor was CMV seropositive and belonged to the group of around 300 seropositive cohort members. A peripheral blood sample was collected from each donor, and TCR beta sequencing was performed on peripheral blood mononuclear cells. Genomic DNA extraction from the blood cell samples was performed with the Qiagen DNeasy Blood Extraction Kit. What the work shows at the level of the full study, not this receptor alone: For the cohort, immune exposure information was limited to CMV serostatus. In an earlier analysis of under 600 of the donors, most TCR beta V segments were observed in productive rearrangements about 90% or about 30% of the time, broadly matching IMGT annotations. A few of the identified cytomegalovirus-associated TCR beta chains were confirmed in vitro to be specific for cytomegalovirus antigens. V-gene and J-gene trimming of TCR beta chains was associated with a missense DCLRE1C variant in a later genetic analysis, and the association was replicated in an independent cohort. Most TCR sequences were seen in very few donors, while some public TCRs were found in many individuals. Specific HLA alleles were associated with 15,000 to 20,000 TCR beta sequences at a false discovery rate of 0.05 in a later analysis. A later analysis found that TCR association rates varied across HLA loci, with DRB1 alleles showing the most associated TCRs and HLA-C alleles the fewest. Several of the top co-occurrence clusters appeared to be linked to parvovirus B19, influenza, CMV and Epstein-Barr virus, according to a later analysis. Because counts were too low, roughly 18 rarely observed V segments, including chromosome 9 orphons, were left out of the earlier analysis of over 550 of the donors. A total of 164 TCR beta chains were listed by the study as associated with cytomegalovirus. A cluster of highly shared sequence variants was judged likely to represent a technical artifact of the sequencing pipeline. Because the 87-base-pair reads could not distinguish some IMGT-functional V segments, including TRBV6-2 and TRBV6-3, those segments were excluded. The classifier was reported to diagnose cytomegalovirus status with high specificity and sensitivity in both the original cohort and the validation cohort. This cohort had only TCR beta chains sequenced, and the lack of alpha or paired-chain data limited which features could be detected. Because some donors lacked HLA typing at each locus, the association tests relied only on the typed subset. Strong co-occurrence of HLA alleles, especially DR and DQ, made assigning TCR associations to individual alleles difficult. In a later analysis, HLA-associated TCR beta chains were found to be more clonally expanded and to have lower generation probabilities than equally common non-associated chains. Roughly uniform sequencing depth across donors was assumed in presence/absence analyses, although this assumption may not hold. A further reported finding was that TCR beta sequences accurately predicted the HLA-A and HLA-B alleles for most subjects in the first cohort. In a later analysis, most CMV-associated TCR beta chains were found to appear HLA-restricted, with HLA associations seemingly driven largely by CMV exposure. According to a later genetic analysis, donors in an Asian-associated ancestry cluster had fewer N-insertions in productive TCRs than the roughly 700-donor mean. It was suggested by the authors that the approach could potentially be generalized to other disease states and immunological phenotypes. Linkage disequilibrium might explain the correlated functional status among segregating V segments, but an unknown experimental factor could not be excluded.

This TCR came from a man aged 50 to 60 in good health and CMV-seropositive. The sample comprised PBMCs. This chain joins TRBV5-4 to TRBJ1-1; 6 matching bases give a weak D call of TRBD1. The nucleotides are TGTGCCAGCAGCCTCCCCGGACAGATGAACACTGAAGCTTTCTTT. The encoded protein is CASSLPGQMNTEAFF.